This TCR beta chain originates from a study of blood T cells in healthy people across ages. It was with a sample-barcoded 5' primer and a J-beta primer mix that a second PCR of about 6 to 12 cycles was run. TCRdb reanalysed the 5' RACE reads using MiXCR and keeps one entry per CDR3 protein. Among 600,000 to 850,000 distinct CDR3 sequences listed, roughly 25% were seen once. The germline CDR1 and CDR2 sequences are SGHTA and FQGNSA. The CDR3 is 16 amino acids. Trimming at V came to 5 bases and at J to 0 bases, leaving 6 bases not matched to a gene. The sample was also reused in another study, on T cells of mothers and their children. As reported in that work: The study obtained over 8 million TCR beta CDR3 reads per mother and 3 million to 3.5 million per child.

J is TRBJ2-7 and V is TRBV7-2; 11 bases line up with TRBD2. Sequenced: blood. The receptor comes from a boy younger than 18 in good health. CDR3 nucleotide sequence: TGTGCCAGCAGCGCACTAGCGGGGGTCATCTCCTACGAGCAGTACTTC. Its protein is CASSALAGVISYEQYF.